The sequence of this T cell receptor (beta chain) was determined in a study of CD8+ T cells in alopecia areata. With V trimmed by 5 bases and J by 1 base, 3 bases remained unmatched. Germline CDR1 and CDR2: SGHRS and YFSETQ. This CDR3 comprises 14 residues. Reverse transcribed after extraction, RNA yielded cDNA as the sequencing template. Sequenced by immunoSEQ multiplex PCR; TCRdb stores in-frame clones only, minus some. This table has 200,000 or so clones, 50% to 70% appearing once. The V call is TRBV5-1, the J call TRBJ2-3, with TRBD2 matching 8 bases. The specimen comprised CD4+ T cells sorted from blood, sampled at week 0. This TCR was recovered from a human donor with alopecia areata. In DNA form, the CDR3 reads TGCGCCAGCAGGGAGACTAGCGGCACAGATACGCAGTATTTT. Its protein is CASRETSGTDTQYF.